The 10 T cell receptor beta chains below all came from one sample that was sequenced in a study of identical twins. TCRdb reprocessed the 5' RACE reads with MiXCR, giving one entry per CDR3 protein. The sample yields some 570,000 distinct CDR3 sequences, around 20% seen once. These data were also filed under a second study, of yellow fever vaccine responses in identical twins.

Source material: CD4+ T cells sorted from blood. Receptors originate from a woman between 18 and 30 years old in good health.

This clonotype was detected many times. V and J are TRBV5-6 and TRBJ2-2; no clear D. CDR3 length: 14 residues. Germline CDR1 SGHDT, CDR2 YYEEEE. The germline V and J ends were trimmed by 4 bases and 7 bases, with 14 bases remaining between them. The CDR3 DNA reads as TGTGCCAGCAGCACTTTAGTGCCCGGCGGGGAGCTGTTTTTT. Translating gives CASSTLVPGGELFF.

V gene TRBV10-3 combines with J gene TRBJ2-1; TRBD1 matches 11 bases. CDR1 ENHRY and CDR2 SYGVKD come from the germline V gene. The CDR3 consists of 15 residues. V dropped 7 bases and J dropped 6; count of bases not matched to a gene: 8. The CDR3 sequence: CAITNGQGAGNEQFF. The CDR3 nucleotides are TGTGCCATCACCAACGGACAGGGGGCTGGCAATGAGCAGTTCTTC.

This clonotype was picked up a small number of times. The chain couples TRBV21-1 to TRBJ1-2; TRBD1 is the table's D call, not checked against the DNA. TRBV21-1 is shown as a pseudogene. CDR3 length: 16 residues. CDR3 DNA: TGTGCCAGCAGCAGCGAAAGTGGCAGGGGCTGGTATGGCTACACCTTC. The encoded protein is CASSSESGRGWYGYTF.

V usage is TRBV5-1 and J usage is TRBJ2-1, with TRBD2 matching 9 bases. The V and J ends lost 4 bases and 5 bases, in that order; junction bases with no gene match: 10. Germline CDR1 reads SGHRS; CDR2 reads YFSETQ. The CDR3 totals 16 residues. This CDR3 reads CASSLVPSGVNNEQFF. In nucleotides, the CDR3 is TGCGCCAGCAGCCTCGTTCCTAGCGGGGTAAACAATGAGCAGTTCTTC. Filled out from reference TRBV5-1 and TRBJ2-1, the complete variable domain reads KAGVTQTPRYLIKTRGQQVTLSCSPISGHRSVSWYQQTPGQGLQFLFEYFSETQRNKGNFPGRFSGRQFSNSRSEMNVSTLELGDSALYLCASSLVPSGVNNEQFFGPGTRLTVL.

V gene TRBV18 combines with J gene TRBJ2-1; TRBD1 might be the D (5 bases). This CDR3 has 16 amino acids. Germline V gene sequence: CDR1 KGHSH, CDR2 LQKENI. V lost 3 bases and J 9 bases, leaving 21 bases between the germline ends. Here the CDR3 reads CASSPPRTIIQAEQFF. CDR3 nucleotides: TGTGCCAGCTCACCCCCAAGGACCATCATACAGGCTGAGCAGTTCTTC.

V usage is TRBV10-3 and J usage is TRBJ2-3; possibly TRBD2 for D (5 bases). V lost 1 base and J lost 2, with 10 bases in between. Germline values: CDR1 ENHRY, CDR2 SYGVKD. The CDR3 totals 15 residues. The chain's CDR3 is CAISEWLADTDTQYF. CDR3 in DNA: TGTGCCATCAGTGAGTGGCTAGCTGACACAGATACGCAGTATTTT.

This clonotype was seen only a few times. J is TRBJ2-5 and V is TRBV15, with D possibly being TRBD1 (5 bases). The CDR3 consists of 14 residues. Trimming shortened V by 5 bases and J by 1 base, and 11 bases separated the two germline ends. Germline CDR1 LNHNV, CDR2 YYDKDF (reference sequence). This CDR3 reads CATSVNQGQETQYF. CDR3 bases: TGTGCCACCAGCGTAAATCAGGGCCAAGAGACCCAGTACTTC.

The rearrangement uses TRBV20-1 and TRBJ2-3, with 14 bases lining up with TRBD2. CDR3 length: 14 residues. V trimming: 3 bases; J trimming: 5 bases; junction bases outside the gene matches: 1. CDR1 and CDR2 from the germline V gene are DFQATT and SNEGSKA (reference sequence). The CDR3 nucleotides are TGCAGTGCTAGGACTAGCGGGGGGGGAGATACGCAGTATTTT. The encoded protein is CSARTSGGGDTQYF.

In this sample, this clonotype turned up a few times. CDR3 region: CSAARDSNTGELFF. The CDR3, as DNA: TGCAGTGCCGCCCGGGACTCGAACACCGGGGAGCTGTTTTTT. The chain has TRBV20-1 and TRBJ2-2; D might be TRBD2 (6 bases). The V end lost 6 bases, the J end lost 0 bases, and 11 bases lay between the germline ends. Germline loops: CDR1 DFQATT, CDR2 SNEGSKA (reference sequence). The CDR3 sequence is 14 residues long.

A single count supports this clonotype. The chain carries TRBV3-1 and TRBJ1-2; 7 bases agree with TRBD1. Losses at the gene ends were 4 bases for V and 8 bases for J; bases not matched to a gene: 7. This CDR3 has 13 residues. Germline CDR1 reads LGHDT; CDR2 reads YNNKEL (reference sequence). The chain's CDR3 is CASSPGTEGGYTF. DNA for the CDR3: TGTGCCAGCAGCCCCGGGACAGAAGGGGGCTACACCTTC.